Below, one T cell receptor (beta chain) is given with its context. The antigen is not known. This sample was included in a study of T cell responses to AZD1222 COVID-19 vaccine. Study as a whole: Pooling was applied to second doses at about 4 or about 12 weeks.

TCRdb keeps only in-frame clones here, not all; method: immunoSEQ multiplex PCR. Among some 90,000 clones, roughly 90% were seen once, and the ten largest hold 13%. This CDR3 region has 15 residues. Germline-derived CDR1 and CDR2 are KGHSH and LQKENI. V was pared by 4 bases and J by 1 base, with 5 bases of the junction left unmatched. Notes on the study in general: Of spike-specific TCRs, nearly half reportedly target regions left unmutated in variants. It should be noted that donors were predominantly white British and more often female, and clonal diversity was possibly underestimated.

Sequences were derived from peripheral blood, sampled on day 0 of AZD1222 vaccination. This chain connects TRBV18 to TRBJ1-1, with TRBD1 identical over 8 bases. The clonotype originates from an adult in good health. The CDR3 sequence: CASSQSGQENTEAFF. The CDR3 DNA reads TGTGCCAGCTCACAATCGGGACAGGAGAACACTGAAGCTTTCTTT.